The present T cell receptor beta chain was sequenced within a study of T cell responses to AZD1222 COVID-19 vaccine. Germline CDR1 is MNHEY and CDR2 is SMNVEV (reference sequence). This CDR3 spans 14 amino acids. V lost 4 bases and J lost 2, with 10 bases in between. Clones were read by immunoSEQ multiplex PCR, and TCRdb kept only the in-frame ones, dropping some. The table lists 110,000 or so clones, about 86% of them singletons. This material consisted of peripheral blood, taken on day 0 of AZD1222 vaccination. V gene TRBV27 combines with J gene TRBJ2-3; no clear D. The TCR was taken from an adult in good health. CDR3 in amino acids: CASSSERYTDTQYF. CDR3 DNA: TGTGCCAGCAGTTCCGAACGCTACACAGATACGCAGTATTTT.